A single sample gave rise to the 29 T cell receptor beta chains below, sequenced in a study of blood T cell repertoires in COVID-19. Produced via immunoSEQ multiplex PCR; TCRdb's table is partial and in-frame only. The table lists 150,000 to 200,000 clones, 82% of them singletons, with approximately 4.7% in the top ten. Sequenced sample: PBMCs or T cells enriched from blood (not recorded which). All receptors come from a woman aged 55-75 years with acute COVID-19.

This clone has only a few counts. This chain connects TRBV4-3 to TRBJ1-1, with TRBD1 matching 8 bases. CDR3 length: 14 amino acids. Germline CDR1 is LGHNA and CDR2 is YSLEER. Trimming took 3 bases from V and 7 from J; bases not matched to a gene: 7. CDR3 sequence (DNA): TGCGCCAGCAGCCATACGGACAGGGCAGTTGAAGCTTTCTTT. Protein sequence: CASSHTDRAVEAFF.

This clone was picked up one time. This chain uses TRBV5-1 with TRBJ1-5, with a possible D match to TRBD1 (5 bases). This CDR3 has 14 amino acids. V was clipped by 4 bases and J by 4 bases, with 12 bases between them. Germline V lookup: CDR1 SGHRS, CDR2 YFSETQ. The CDR3 region is CASSPGLPNQPQHF. The CDR3 bases are TGCGCCAGCAGCCCGGGACTTCCGAATCAGCCCCAGCATTTT.

V and J are TRBV4-1 and TRBJ1-4; perhaps TRBD1 as D (6 bases). Looked up from germline, CDR1 is MGHRA and CDR2 is YSYEKL. This CDR3 is 18 amino acids long. The V gene lost 0 bases and the J gene lost 5 bases, with 19 bases spanning the gap. CDR3 DNA: TGCGCCAGCAGCCAAGATCTGGGGGGGCCCGATTTAAATGAAAAACTGTTTTTT. This sequence encodes CASSQDLGGPDLNEKLFF.

This clone has just a few counts. The CDR3 DNA sequence: TGTGCCAGCAGTTCCCGGGGGGAGACCCAGTACTTC. Translating gives CASSSRGETQYF. The rearrangement uses TRBV12-3 or TRBV12-4 and TRBJ2-5; D perhaps matches TRBD2 (6 bases). The CDR3 covers 12 residues. Between the trimmed V and J ends, which lost 4 bases and 5 bases, there was a span of 8 bases.

This clone was seen only a few times. This chain joins TRBV11-3 and TRBJ2-1; D might be TRBD1 (6 bases). The V gene's germline CDR1 is SGHNT and CDR2 YENEEA. The CDR3 loop spans 13 amino acids. With 3 bases removed from V and 5 bases from J, the gap between germline ends came to 8 bases. The CDR3, as DNA: TGTGCCAGCAGCTTGGACAGTCACAATGAGCAGTTCTTC. This encodes CASSLDSHNEQFF.

The V call is TRBV12-3 or TRBV12-4, the J call TRBJ1-3, with 7 positions matching TRBD1. After removal of 5 bases from V and 8 bases from J, the junction contained 6 bases not matched to a gene. There are 13 residues in the CDR3. CDR3 sequence: CASSQSGGHTIYF. The CDR3 bases are TGTGCCAGCAGTCAGTCAGGGGGACACACCATATATTTT.

The chain combines TRBV7-2 with TRBJ2-1; D perhaps matches TRBD2 (7 bases). Germline V lookup: CDR1 SGHTA, CDR2 FQGNSA. The length of the CDR3 is 16 residues. Trimming removed 3 bases at V and 4 bases at J, with 16 bases between. The CDR3 coding sequence is TGTGCCAGCAGCTTGAGGGCGGGGGCCCTTTACAATGAGCAGTTCTTC. The encoded protein is CASSLRAGALYNEQFF.

The J gene is TRBJ1-2, the V gene TRBV6-2 or TRBV6-3, with D tentatively TRBD1 (5 bases). The CDR3 has 17 amino acids. Germline values: CDR1 MNHEY, CDR2 SVGEGT. Trimming shortened V by 6 bases and J by 8 bases, and 28 bases separated the two germline ends. The CDR3 DNA follows: TGTGCCAGCAGCCCCATAGATCAGGGCGCTGGGGCGAAGGGCTACACCTTC. Translation gives CASSPIDQGAGAKGYTF.

This chain links TRBV19 with TRBJ1-2; 8 nucleotides match TRBD1. The CDR3 is 14 amino acids. The V segment lost 5 bases and the J segment 8 bases; nucleotides outside the gene matches: 10. CDR1 and CDR2 from the germline V gene are LNHDA and SQIVND (reference sequence). Here the CDR3 reads CASSVDRDRGGYTF. In DNA form, the CDR3 reads TGTGCCAGTAGTGTGGACAGGGACCGCGGGGGCTACACCTTC.

The rearrangement links TRBV5-1 to TRBJ2-1; TRBD2 matches at 9 bases. This CDR3 has 17 residues. Germline CDR1 is SGHRS and CDR2 is YFSETQ. V was clipped by 4 bases and J by 8 bases; unmatched bases: 16. This chain's CDR3 is CASSPTSRAGGMDEQFF. CDR3 bases: TGCGCCAGCAGCCCGACGTCGAGAGCGGGGGGTATGGATGAGCAGTTCTTC.

The chain uses TRBV12-3 or TRBV12-4 and TRBJ1-1; TRBD1 matches at 7 bases. This CDR3 comprises 13 residues. The V segment lost 5 bases and the J segment 2 bases; nucleotides outside the gene matches: 2. This chain's CDR3 is CASSRQGNTEAFF. The CDR3 DNA is TGTGCCAGCAGTCGACAGGGCAACACTGAAGCTTTCTTT.

The table lists this clone with many counts. This chain joins TRBV5-4 and TRBJ2-7; 8 positions agree with TRBD2. Germline CDR1 is SGHNT and CDR2 is YYREEE (reference sequence). The CDR3 loop spans 13 amino acids. Trimming took 6 bases from V and 7 from J; bases not matched to a gene: 9. The CDR3 DNA reads as TGTGCCAGCACGGGACTAGACATGGGGGAGCAGTACTTC. It is translated as CASTGLDMGEQYF.

The chain employs TRBV12-3 or TRBV12-4 and TRBJ2-3; D possibly corresponds to TRBD1 (6 bases). The V and J ends lost 6 bases and 8 bases respectively, with 15 bases between them. This CDR3 contains 13 residues. This CDR3 is CASRSAQGGTQYF. The CDR3, as DNA: TGTGCCAGCAGGTCCGCACAGGGCGGTACGCAGTATTTT.

This clone has a single count. This rearrangement joins TRBV4-3 to TRBJ2-2; 13 bases are a match to TRBD2. J gave up 5 bases and V 3 bases, and 6 bases lay outside the gene matches. The germline CDR1 and CDR2 sequences are LGHNA and YSLEER. The CDR3 contains 17 residues. CDR3 DNA: TGCGCCAGCAGCCACAGGACTAGCGGGGGATATACCGGGGAGCTGTTTTTT. Protein product: CASSHRTSGGYTGELFF.

J is TRBJ2-3 and V is TRBV29-1; D is perhaps TRBD1 (6 bases). This CDR3 spans 13 amino acids. Germline V gene sequence: CDR1 SQVTM, CDR2 ANQGSEA. V was cut by 4 bases and J by 5 bases, with 13 bases left in between. CDR3 sequence reads: CSVGQESRDTQYF. CDR3 DNA: TGCAGCGTTGGACAGGAGTCTCGAGATACGCAGTATTTT.

The chain employs TRBV6-6 and TRBJ1-2, with TRBD1 matching over 7 bases. The CDR3 consists of 14 residues. V was pared by 0 bases and J by 4 bases, with 2 bases of the junction left unmatched. The germline gives CDR1 MNHNY, CDR2 SVGAGI (reference sequence). The CDR3 here is CASSYSGQTYGYTF. CDR3 nucleotide sequence: TGTGCCAGCAGTTACTCGGGACAGACCTATGGCTACACCTTC.

The count of this clone is one. The V and J genes are TRBV7-2 and TRBJ2-5, with TRBD2 matching over 8 bases. Losses at the gene ends were 0 bases for V and 4 bases for J; bases not matched to a gene: 4. This CDR3 contains 15 residues. Germline-derived CDR1 and CDR2 are SGHTA and FQGNSA. CDR3 sequence (DNA): TGTGCCAGCAGCTTAGCGCGGGCGGGAGGAGAGACCCAGTACTTC. This sequence encodes CASSLARAGGETQYF.

In its sample, this clone was seen once. Other DNA sequences in the sample encode the same CDR3. This rearrangement joins TRBV19 to TRBJ2-5; D call uncertain. Looked up from germline, CDR1 is LNHDA and CDR2 is SQIVND (reference sequence). Deletions cut 4 bases from V and 4 bases from J, with 7 bases between. This CDR3 contains 12 residues. CDR3 protein: CASSTTGETQYF. CDR3 nucleotide sequence: TGTGCCAGTAGTACAACTGGAGAGACCCAGTACTTC.

The chain is built from TRBV6-5 and TRBJ2-1, with 8 bases that match TRBD2. CDR3 length: 15 residues. Germline loops: CDR1 MNHEY, CDR2 SVGAGI. V lost 11 bases to trimming and J lost 7 bases; unmatched junction nucleotides: 16. CDR3 nucleotides: TGTGCCTTCCAGTCGGCGGGGGGAGGGGAGAATGAGCAGTTCTTC. It encodes CAFQSAGGGENEQFF.

With regard to this clone: This specimen includes other DNA sequences encoding the same CDR3. This chain uses TRBV7-2 with TRBJ1-6; 9 bases match TRBD1. The germline gives CDR1 SGHTA, CDR2 FQGNSA. V was pared by 4 bases and J by 7 bases, with 2 bases of the junction left unmatched. CDR3 length: 14 residues. The CDR3 DNA reads TGTGCCAGCAGCTCGGGACAGGGAAATTCACCCCTCCACTTT. It yields the protein CASSSGQGNSPLHF.

This clone was seen a single time. V usage is TRBV24-1 and J usage is TRBJ2-2, with 8 bases fitting TRBD1. The CDR3 is 16 residues long. From germline, CDR1 is KGHDR and CDR2 SFDVKD. V lost 0 bases to trimming and J lost 6 bases; unmatched junction nucleotides: 5. As DNA, the CDR3 is TGTGCCACCAGTGATTTGGGGGACAGGACAGCCGGGGAGCTGTTTTTT. It encodes CATSDLGDRTAGELFF.

This clone was counted once. The rearrangement links TRBV11-2 to TRBJ1-1, with a weak D call TRBD1 (6 bases). Germline CDR1 and CDR2: SGHAT and FQNNGV. The CDR3 has 15 amino acids. The ends were cut back, 1 base at V and 3 bases at J, with 12 bases in the middle. The chain's CDR3 is CASSLGRGGDTEAFF. The CDR3 DNA reads TGTGCCAGCAGCTTAGGCAGGGGAGGGGACACTGAAGCTTTCTTT.

The chain employs TRBV15 and TRBJ1-6, with a possible D match to TRBD1 (6 bases). From germline, CDR1 is LNHNV and CDR2 YYDKDF (reference sequence). V was trimmed by 2 bases and J by 8 bases, leaving 13 bases between them. The CDR3 is 15 residues long. CDR3 sequence reads: CATSRTGFLDSPLHF. The CDR3 DNA reads TGTGCCACCAGCAGAACAGGGTTCCTGGATTCACCCCTCCACTTT. Filled out from reference TRBV15 and TRBJ1-6, the complete variable domain reads DAMVIQNPRYQVTQFGKPVTLSCSQTLNHNVMYWYQQKSSQAPKLLFHYYDKDFNNEADTPDNFQSRRPNTSFCFLDIRSPGLGDTAMYLCATSRTGFLDSPLHFGNGTRLTVT.

The chain carries TRBV27 and TRBJ1-1; D possibly corresponds to TRBD1 (5 bases). The V gene's germline CDR1 is MNHEY and CDR2 SMNVEV (reference sequence). The V and J ends lost 4 bases and 1 base respectively, with 10 bases between them. This CDR3 contains 14 residues. CDR3: CASSWGEGNTEAFF. Written as DNA, the CDR3 is TGTGCCAGCAGTTGGGGGGAAGGGAACACTGAAGCTTTCTTT.

The genes are TRBV21-1 and TRBJ1-5. TRBV21-1 is a known pseudogene. This CDR3 region has 13 residues. The CDR3 DNA reads as TGTGCCAGCGGTGGGAGTCCGCGGGGGCCCCAGCATTTT. This encodes CASGGSPRGPQHF.

The chain links TRBV13 to TRBJ2-7; 9 positions match TRBD2. The ends lost 3 bases at V and 3 bases at J; junction bases unmatched: 6. The germline V gene has CDR1 PRHDT and CDR2 FYEKMQ (reference sequence). The CDR3 totals 15 residues. Written as DNA, the CDR3 is TGTGCCAGCAGCTTGGCACTAGCGGGCAACTACGAGCAGTACTTC. It codes for CASSLALAGNYEQYF.

The rearrangement uses TRBV7-8 and TRBJ1-3; D is unclear. The CDR3 covers 13 residues. The germline gives CDR1 SGHVS, CDR2 FQNEAQ. The ends were cut back, 6 bases at V and 2 bases at J, with 8 bases in the middle. The CDR3: CASRLGAGNTIYF. Written as DNA, the CDR3 is TGTGCCAGCAGGTTGGGCGCTGGAAACACCATATATTTT.

V is TRBV5-1 and J is TRBJ1-2; D is perhaps TRBD1 (6 bases). The germline gives CDR1 SGHRS, CDR2 YFSETQ. With 4 bases removed from V and 8 bases from J, the gap between germline ends came to 27 bases. The CDR3 consists of 17 residues. In nucleotides, the CDR3 is TGCGCCAGCAGCCTAAGTACCCTTACAAGTGACAGGTTGGGCTACACCTTC. As protein: CASSLSTLTSDRLGYTF.

The gene calls are TRBV28 and TRBJ2-3; tentative D call: TRBD1 (6 bases). The V gene's germline CDR1 is MDHEN and CDR2 SYDVKM. This CDR3 region has 14 residues. V was shortened by 2 bases and J by 6 bases, with 12 bases between the two germline ends. The CDR3 region has the DNA TGTGCCAGCAGTTTAGCCAGGGGCGCGGATACGCAGTATTTT. It translates to CASSLARGADTQYF. The whole variable domain, filled in from reference TRBV28 and TRBJ2-3, reads DVKVTQSSRYLVKRTGEKVFLECVQDMDHENMFWYRQDPGLGLRLIYFSYDVKMKEKGDIPEGYSVSREKKERFSLILESASTNQTSMYLCASSLARGADTQYFGPGTRLTVL.